Listed below are T cell receptor beta chains from one sample, sequenced in a study of response to subunit inactivated influenza vaccine. TCRdb called the RT-PCR reads again in MiXCR, with one record for every CDR3 protein. The top ten hold 5.5% to 7% of the sample, which has under 800,000 distinct CDR3 sequences, approximately 15% seen once. Source: PBMCs from blood, taken around two weeks before vaccination. Receptors were obtained from a man aged 50-60 years who received an inactivated influenza vaccine. The CDR3 runs from the conserved cysteine through the conserved F or W. Each record gives: V gene, J gene, D gene, clone size, CDR3 DNA, CDR3 protein. The D gene is left open where the match is weak. Expanded clones are given a class, and other clones once, few, many or no size at all.

TRBV12-3/TRBV12-4	TRBJ1-2	TRBD1	few	TGTGCCAGCAGTTTAAGGGACAGGGGGTTTTACTATGGCTACACCTTC	CASSLRDRGFYYGYTF
TRBV7-9	TRBJ2-2	TRBD1	few	TGTGCCAGCAGCCGCTCACAGGGGGCGCGGACCGGGGAGCTGTTTTTT	CASSRSQGARTGELFF
TRBV7-9	TRBJ2-2	TRBD1	NA	TGTGTCAGCAGTCCTCCGGGACAGGGTTACACCGGGGAGCTGTTTTTT	CVSSPPGQGYTGELFF
TRBV4-3	TRBJ1-2	NA	NA	TGCGCCAGCAGCCCAACAATGTTATATGGCTACACCTTC	CASSPTMLYGYTF
TRBV4-1	TRBJ2-1	TRBD2	few	TGCGCCAGCAGCCAAGGCGGCGGGGGACTCAATGAGCAGTTCTTC	CASSQGGGGLNEQFF
TRBV5-1	TRBJ2-7	TRBD1	NA	TGCGCCAGCAGCCTCAAAAGGACAGGGGAGGACGAGCAGTACTTC	CASSLKRTGEDEQYF
TRBV7-2	TRBJ2-4	NA	NA	TGTGCCAGCAGCTTAGGGTCGGGAGCGATGGGCATTCAGTACTTC	CASSLGSGAMGIQYF
TRBV6-5	TRBJ2-5	NA	NA	TGTGCCATCGGAGCGACACAAGAGACCCAGTACTTC	CAIGATQETQYF
TRBV2	TRBJ2-3	TRBD2	NA	TGTGCCAGCCGATGGACTAGCGGGAGTAGGGATACGCAGTATTTT	CASRWTSGSRDTQYF
TRBV5-1	TRBJ2-5	TRBD2	NA	TGCGCCAGCAGCTCGGCGGGTAGCGGGGATGAGACCCAGTACTTC	CASSSAGSGDETQYF
TRBV20-1	TRBJ2-1	NA	NA	TGCAGCGGTTTTGTACTGGAGACTAATGAGCAGTTCTTC	CSGFVLETNEQFF
TRBV27	TRBJ2-5	NA	few	TGTGCCAGCAGTTTCGGCAGGGGCCAGACCCAGTACTTC	CASSFGRGQTQYF
TRBV5-1	TRBJ2-4	TRBD1	NA	TGCGCCAGCGGCCCGGGACAGGAAAACATTCAGTACTTC	CASGPGQENIQYF
TRBV2	TRBJ1-2	NA	NA	TGTGCCAGCAGTGAAGGGAGGGGTCCTATGCGCTACACCTTC	CASSEGRGPMRYTF
TRBV11-1	TRBJ2-1	TRBD2	NA	TGTGCCAGCAGCTTCCTTACTAGCGGAGTTTACAATGAGCAGTTCTTC	CASSFLTSGVYNEQFF
TRBV24-1	TRBJ1-1	TRBD1	NA	TGTGCCACCAGGGAGACAGGGGGCATGAAAGCTTTCTTT	CATRETGGMKAFF